These 14 T cell receptor beta chains share one sample of origin, sequenced in a study of human T cells and chemical hapten exposure. Documented time point: patch test 3, about 24 weeks after DPC sensitization. This sample's treatment: therapeutic diphenylcyclopropenone sensitization with weekly scalp DPC. A single record per CDR3 protein comes from TCRdb applying MiXCR to the RACE reads. The table records 80,000 to 100,000 distinct CDR3 sequences, roughly 11% of them present only once. Sequencing used whole blood, obtained in connection with sensitization to the hapten diphenylcyclopropenone (DPC). All receptors derive from a woman in her 30s with alopecia areata. Some clones in this sample may be carry-over from other donors' samples.

This sequence joins TRBV5-1 and TRBJ2-6; no reliable D call. Germline V gene sequence: CDR1 SGHRS, CDR2 YFSETQ. Trimming pared 2 bases from V and 0 bases from J, leaving 15 bases between. CDR3 length: 18 amino acids. CDR3 bases: TGCGCCAGCAGCTTAATAGGTACTGCAGCCTCTGGGGCCAACGTCCTGACTTTC. Translating gives CASSLIGTAASGANVLTF.

This clonotype has just a few counts. The V and J genes are TRBV6-6 and TRBJ2-3, with a possible D match to TRBD2 (5 bases). Germline V gene sequence: CDR1 MNHNY, CDR2 SVGAGI (reference sequence). The CDR3 length is 14 residues. With 6 bases removed from V and 0 bases from J, the gap between germline ends came to 10 bases. As DNA, the CDR3 is TGTGCCAGCAGCATCGGGGTTAGCACAGATACGCAGTATTTT. It yields the protein CASSIGVSTDTQYF.

The table lists this clonotype with a few counts. The rearrangement uses TRBV2 and TRBJ2-1; tentative D call: TRBD1 (5 bases). This CDR3 is 12 amino acids long. Germline-derived CDR1 and CDR2 are SNHLY and FYNNEI. V shed 8 bases and J shed 9 bases, with 14 bases lying between them. The CDR3 region is CASVRAIGEQFF. The DNA for the CDR3 is TGTGCCAGCGTCAGGGCCATCGGTGAGCAGTTCTTC.

V and J are TRBV7-6 and TRBJ2-7, with D perhaps TRBD2 (5 bases). The CDR3 loop spans 14 amino acids. V was trimmed by 1 base and J by 0 bases, leaving 7 bases between them. Germline V gene lookup returns CDR1 SGHVS and CDR2 FNYEAQ. CDR3 region: CASSLEEGSYEQYV. The DNA of the CDR3 is TGTGCCAGCAGCTTAGAAGAGGGCTCCTACGAGCAGTACGTC.

The chain carries TRBV29-1 and TRBJ1-4; maybe TRBD1 (6 bases). Germline CDR1 reads SQVTM; CDR2 reads ANQGSEA. Deletions cut 7 bases from V and 4 bases from J, with 13 bases between. This CDR3 is 13 amino acids long. CDR3 DNA sequence: TGCAGCGCGAGGGACAATAGTAATGAAAAACTGTTTTTT. Amino acids: CSARDNSNEKLFF.

V and J are TRBV25-1 and TRBJ2-5; 8 bases fit TRBD1. Germline CDR1 and CDR2: MGHDK and SYGVNS. There are 13 residues in the CDR3. Trimming at V came to 5 bases and at J to 5 bases, leaving 4 bases not matched to a gene. The CDR3 nucleotides are TGTGCCAGCAGTTTCCGGGACAGGGAGACCCAGTACTTC. Encoded protein: CASSFRDRETQYF.

At least ten counts were recorded for this clonotype. The chain uses TRBV24-1 and TRBJ2-3; 7 positions match TRBD1. The CDR3 has 13 amino acids. The trim removed 9 bases at V and 3 bases at J, leaving 5 bases unmatched. CDR1 KGHDR and CDR2 SFDVKD come from the germline V gene. As DNA, the CDR3 is TGTGCCACCTCGGACAGGTTAACAGATACGCAGTATTTT. This sequence encodes CATSDRLTDTQYF.

The rearrangement joins TRBV29-1 to TRBJ2-7; D possibly corresponds to TRBD1 (5 bases). From germline, CDR1 is SQVTM and CDR2 ANQGSEA. This CDR3 region has 12 residues. Trimming removed 3 bases from V and 3 bases from J, with 9 bases in between. The CDR3 here is CSVESRDYEQYF. In DNA form, the CDR3 reads TGCAGCGTTGAGTCCAGGGACTACGAGCAGTACTTC.

This clonotype was counted at least ten times. The chain joins TRBV6-5 to TRBJ1-6, with 9 bases that match TRBD1. Germline V gives CDR1 MNHEY, CDR2 SVGAGI. The CDR3 is 17 residues long. J lost 7 bases, V lost 0 bases, and 7 bases had no gene match. CDR3 sequence (DNA): TGTGCCAGCAGTTACTCGAGCGGGACAGGGCGGAATTCACCCCTCCACTTT. Translating gives CASSYSSGTGRNSPLHF.

V is TRBV10-2 and J is TRBJ1-1; D is unresolved. The germline V gene has CDR1 WSHSY and CDR2 SAAADI. V lost 6 bases and J lost 0, with 5 bases in between. This CDR3 has 12 residues. DNA of the CDR3: TGCGCCAGCAGCTGGGTGAACACTGAAGCTTTCTTT. It encodes CASSWVNTEAFF.

The rearrangement uses TRBV7-2 and TRBJ2-7; tentative D call: TRBD1 (5 bases). From germline, CDR1 is SGHTA and CDR2 FQGNSA. V gave up 4 bases and J gave up 6 bases, with 13 bases separating them. CDR3 length: 13 residues. As DNA, the CDR3 is TGTGCCAGCAGCTCGGAGACAGACCCCGAGCAGTACTTC. Protein product: CASSSETDPEQYF.

V usage is TRBV15 and J usage is TRBJ2-1; the D gene is possibly TRBD2 (6 bases). The CDR3 has 15 residues. Trimming pared 1 base from V and 5 bases from J, leaving 12 bases between. Germline loops: CDR1 LNHNV, CDR2 YYDKDF (reference sequence). CDR3 residues: CATSRARLGDNEQFF. The CDR3 coding sequence is TGTGCCACCAGCAGAGCAAGACTAGGAGACAATGAGCAGTTCTTC.

This clonotype was found a few times. CDR3 region: CASSQDLRDSRNYGYTF. CDR3 coding DNA: TGTGCCAGCAGCCAAGATCTCAGGGACAGCCGTAACTATGGCTACACCTTC. The rearrangement uses TRBV4-2 and TRBJ1-2; 7 bases line up with TRBD1. CDR1 is LGHNA, CDR2 YNFKEQ, per germline. The ends lost 0 bases at V and 1 base at J; junction bases unmatched: 8. This CDR3 has 17 amino acids.

This clonotype has just a few counts. The chain carries TRBV20-1 and TRBJ2-5; a weak D match, TRBD1 (6 bases). V was clipped by 8 bases and J by 4 bases, with 11 bases between them. This CDR3 contains 11 residues. Germline assignment: CDR1 DFQATT and CDR2 SNEGSKA (reference sequence). The CDR3 DNA reads as TGCAGTCGCCCAGGGGCAGAGACCCAGTACTTC. Translation gives CSRPGAETQYF.